This T cell receptor (beta chain) was recorded in a study of OX40 agonist ivuxolimab in advanced cancers. Losses at the gene ends were 4 bases for V and 6 bases for J; bases not matched to a gene: 7. The CDR3 runs to 15 residues. From germline, CDR1 is SNHLY and CDR2 FYNNEI. This clone has only a few counts. The antigen is undetermined. Repertoires were generated with immunoSEQ multiplex PCR, while TCRdb's copy carries only in-frame clones and drops some. Seen here are approximately 23,000 clones, 80% to 90% observed once, and the top ten hold roughly a tenth. Overall study findings and caveats: Low levels of normalized T-cell clonal expansion also appeared in some nonresponders. Researchers did not establish what antigens the expanded peripheral T cells target.

The clonotype was recovered from an adult with an advanced solid tumor such as melanoma, head and neck, liver or kidney cancer. Sequencing was performed on CD4+ or CD8+ T cells sorted from blood, taken in a trial of the OX40 agonist ivuxolimab. The chain joins TRBV2 to TRBJ1-5; 9 bases match TRBD1. CDR3 sequence (DNA): TGTGCCAGCAGTGCGACAGGGGGTTCACGTCAGCCCCAGCATTTT. Protein product: CASSATGGSRQPQHF.